A single sample is the source of the 31 T cell receptor beta chains below, sequenced in a study of cytomegalovirus exposure and HLA in healthy donors. The PCR used 60 Vbeta and 13 Jbeta primers. The table came from immunoSEQ multiplex PCR; TCRdb's copy has only in-frame clones and leaves some out. The data show 100,000 or so clones, about 81% seen once. Sequencing was performed on PBMCs. The source of these receptors is a man aged 35-49 years in good health and CMV-seropositive.

This clone was seen just once. J is TRBJ2-2 and V is TRBV29-1; TRBD2 agrees at 7 bases. The CDR3 has 15 amino acids. The V segment lost 7 bases and the J segment 1 base; nucleotides outside the gene matches: 9. The V gene's germline CDR1 is SQVTM and CDR2 ANQGSEA. As DNA, the CDR3 is TGCAGCGCCAAGCGGGACTCTATGAACACCGGGGAGCTGTTTTTT. It specifies CSAKRDSMNTGELFF.

This clone came up a few times. This chain uses TRBV28 with TRBJ1-3, with unresolved D. This CDR3 spans 12 amino acids. Germline V gene data show CDR1 as MDHEN and CDR2 as SYDVKM. Between the trimmed V and J ends, which lost 3 bases and 4 bases, there was a span of 4 bases. The CDR3 sequence is CASSFLGNTIYF. CDR3 nucleotide sequence: TGTGCCAGCAGTTTCTTGGGAAACACCATATATTTT. Using reference TRBV28 and TRBJ1-3 for the parts outside the CDR3, the full variable domain is DVKVTQSSRYLVKRTGEKVFLECVQDMDHENMFWYRQDPGLGLRLIYFSYDVKMKEKGDIPEGYSVSREKKERFSLILESASTNQTSMYLCASSFLGNTIYFGEGSWLTVV.

The table lists this clone with a count of one. The chain combines TRBV11-1 with TRBJ2-7; 11 positions match TRBD2. V lost 3 bases to trimming and J lost 4 bases; unmatched junction nucleotides: 5. This CDR3 is 15 amino acids long. Germline CDR1 and CDR2: SGHAT and FQDESV (reference sequence). Here the CDR3 reads CASSLTSGVGYEQYF. CDR3 coding DNA: TGTGCCAGCAGCTTGACTAGCGGGGTAGGGTACGAGCAGTACTTC.

The rearrangement uses TRBV7-9 and TRBJ1-5, with TRBD1 matching 9 bases. The CDR3 covers 16 residues. Germline V CDR1 and CDR2: SEHNR, FQNEAQ (reference sequence). J was trimmed by 4 bases and V by 3 bases; bases with no gene match: 7. In DNA, the CDR3 is TGTGCCAGCAGCTTCTGGACAGGGGCGTTGAATCAGCCCCAGCATTTT. Encoded protein: CASSFWTGALNQPQHF.

This clone was seen a handful of times. The chain is built from TRBV28 and TRBJ1-5, with TRBD1 as a possible D gene (5 bases). V lost 3 bases to trimming and J lost 2 bases, with 8 bases between them. Germline CDR1 reads MDHEN; CDR2 reads SYDVKM. CDR3 length: 14 residues. In DNA, the CDR3 is TGTGCCAGCAGTTTCCTCAGGGGCAATCAGCCCCAGCATTTT. Translated: CASSFLRGNQPQHF.

The chain employs TRBV6-5 and TRBJ2-1; no reliable D call. Germline CDR1 is MNHEY and CDR2 is SVGAGI. The CDR3 has 11 residues. Between the trimmed V and J ends, which lost 6 bases and 5 bases, there was a span of 5 bases. The CDR3 DNA reads TGTGCCAGCAGCCAGAACAATGAGCAGTTCTTC. Its protein product is CASSQNNEQFF.

The CDR3 region is CASSELGASTEAFF. CDR3 DNA sequence: TGTGCCAGCAGTGAGCTGGGGGCTAGCACTGAAGCTTTCTTT. This chain connects TRBV2 to TRBJ1-1, with D possibly TRBD1 on 6 matching bases. There are 14 residues in the CDR3. Trimming cost V 3 bases and J 4 bases, with 12 bases left between them. CDR1 is SNHLY and CDR2 is FYNNEI in the germline V gene.

The chain links TRBV7-8 to TRBJ2-7; no definite D call. This CDR3 contains 12 residues. Germline V gene data show CDR1 as SGHVS and CDR2 as FQNEAQ. The ends were cut back, 2 bases at V and 4 bases at J, with 6 bases in the middle. The CDR3 coding sequence is TGTGCCAGCAGCTTATCTTTGTACGAGCAGTACTTC. Protein sequence: CASSLSLYEQYF.

The gene calls are TRBV7-8 and TRBJ2-7; D remains ambiguous. This CDR3 contains 11 residues. V was pared by 5 bases and J by 4 bases, with 6 bases between. CDR1 and CDR2 from the germline V gene are SGHVS and FQNEAQ. CDR3 coding DNA: TGTGCCAGCAGCCTCCGTTACGAGCAGTACTTC. This sequence encodes CASSLRYEQYF. The full variable domain, with the rest looked up from reference TRBV7-8 and TRBJ2-7, is GAGVSQSPRYKVAKRGQDVALRCDPISGHVSLFWYQQALGQGPEFLTYFQNEAQLDKSGLPSDRFFAERPEGSVSTLKIQRTQQEDSAVYLCASSLRYEQYFGPGTRLTVT.

V and J are TRBV9 and TRBJ2-5; 7 bases match TRBD1. Looked up from germline, CDR1 is SGDLS and CDR2 is YYNGEE. The V and J ends lost 0 bases and 4 bases, in that order; junction bases with no gene match: 3. The CDR3 is 14 amino acids. CDR3 amino acids: CASSVGQGRETQYF. CDR3 bases: TGTGCCAGCAGCGTAGGACAGGGAAGAGAGACCCAGTACTTC.

The table lists this clone with a few counts. The CDR3 bases are TGTGCCAGCACCCCCGGGACAGGGATGTCGGGCTACACCTTC. It translates to CASTPGTGMSGYTF. V usage is TRBV2 and J usage is TRBJ1-2; 9 nucleotides match TRBD1. V lost 7 bases and J lost 8; bases outside the gene matches: 11. The CDR3 runs to 14 residues. Per the germline V gene, CDR1 is SNHLY and CDR2 is FYNNEI.

The chain joins TRBV18 to TRBJ2-2; D not certain. Trimming left V 0 bases short and J 5 bases short, with 10 bases between. The germline V gene encodes CDR1 KGHSH and CDR2 LQKENI. CDR3 size: 15 residues. CDR3 protein: CASSPPPGGTGELFF. CDR3 nucleotide sequence: TGTGCCAGCTCACCACCACCAGGTGGGACCGGGGAGCTGTTTTTT.

The V gene is TRBV28, the J gene TRBJ2-3, with TRBD2 matching over 9 bases. CDR1 and CDR2 (germline): MDHEN, SYDVKM. J lost 4 bases, V lost 2 bases, and 4 bases had no gene match. CDR3 length equals 15 residues. The DNA of the CDR3 is TGTGCCAGCAGTTTAATAGCGGGAGCGGCAGATACGCAGTATTTT. It yields the protein CASSLIAGAADTQYF.

The CDR3 spells CARQRGGDYGYTF. For the CDR3, the DNA is TGTGCCCGCCAAAGAGGGGGTGACTATGGCTACACCTTC. V usage is TRBV30 and J usage is TRBJ1-2, with a possible D match to TRBD1 (6 bases). The CDR3 has 13 residues. V lost 8 bases and J lost 3, with 16 bases in between. Germline CDR1 is GTSNPN and CDR2 is SVGIG (reference sequence).

The chain carries TRBV6-1 and TRBJ1-1; D uncertain. V dropped 8 bases and J dropped 5 bases, with 18 bases sitting between them. Germline V CDR1 and CDR2: MNHNS, SASEGT. The length of the CDR3 is 14 residues. CDR3: CASAEAGQSTEAFF. DNA of the CDR3: TGTGCCAGCGCCGAAGCGGGCCAAAGTACTGAAGCTTTCTTT.

In its sample, this clone was seen a few times. This chain joins TRBV2 and TRBJ2-2, with 8 nucleotides matching TRBD1. From germline, CDR1 is SNHLY and CDR2 FYNNEI. Trimming removed 10 bases from V and 7 bases from J; junction bases left unmatched: 17. The CDR3 has 16 amino acids. CDR3 bases: TGTGCCACCAGCGGCAGTCGACAGGGGTATGGCGGGGAGCTGTTTTTT. Protein: CATSGSRQGYGGELFF.

Regarding this clone: This sample also contains other DNA sequences that code for the same CDR3. The rearrangement joins TRBV7-2 to TRBJ2-3, with a weak D call TRBD2 (6 bases). Trimming left V 2 bases short and J 0 bases short, with 9 bases between. Germline V lookup: CDR1 SGHTA, CDR2 FQGNSA. The CDR3 contains 15 residues. CDR3 amino acids: CASSLRAGSTDTQYF. The CDR3 DNA sequence: TGTGCCAGCAGCTTACGAGCGGGTAGCACAGATACGCAGTATTTT.

The chain employs TRBV5-1 and TRBJ1-2; possible D gene TRBD1, 5 bases. Germline CDR1 and CDR2: SGHRS and YFSETQ. This CDR3 region has 15 residues. The V end was cut by 0 bases, the J end by 7 bases, with 16 bases between. The CDR3 sequence: CASSLGAQAYGGYTF. The CDR3 DNA reads as TGCGCCAGCAGCTTGGGTGCACAGGCATACGGTGGCTACACCTTC.

The chain has TRBV5-4 and TRBJ1-2; 9 positions agree with TRBD1. Germline assignment: CDR1 SGHNT and CDR2 YYREEE (reference sequence). With 3 bases clipped from V and 8 bases from J, the junction kept 5 bases outside the gene matches. The CDR3 extends over 13 amino acids. The CDR3 region is CASSSQGAKGYTF. The CDR3 DNA reads as TGTGCCAGCAGCTCACAGGGGGCGAAGGGCTACACCTTC. The full variable domain, its missing parts supplied by reference TRBV5-4 and TRBJ1-2, is ETGVTQSPTHLIKTRGQQVTLRCSSQSGHNTVSWYQQALGQGPQFIFQYYREEENGRGNFPPRFSGLQFPNYSSELNVNALELDDSALYLCASSSQGAKGYTFGSGTRLTVV.

V gene TRBV2 combines with J gene TRBJ2-7, with a tentative D call TRBD1 (6 bases). Germline V CDR1 and CDR2: SNHLY, FYNNEI. V lost 7 bases and J lost 6, with 16 bases in between. This CDR3 comprises 13 residues. CDR3 amino acids: CASTGLLGGEQYF. CDR3 DNA: TGTGCCAGCACAGGACTTTTAGGGGGCGAGCAGTACTTC.

With regard to this clone: One end of the junction does not line up with germline, which may come from a read error. The rearrangement uses TRBV19 and TRBJ1-3, with 9 nucleotides matching TRBD1. This CDR3 contains 16 residues. Germline CDR1 LNHDA, CDR2 SQIVND (reference sequence). The CDR3 spells CASSSTRTGAGDTIYF. CDR3 coding DNA: TGTGCCAGTAGTTCTACAAGGACAGGGGCTGGAGACACCATATATTTT.

J is TRBJ1-2 and V is TRBV10-3; D possibly corresponds to TRBD1 (5 bases). The CDR3 runs 13 residues. With 3 bases removed from V and 3 bases from J, the gap between germline ends came to 8 bases. Germline CDR1 ENHRY, CDR2 SYGVKD. The CDR3 protein is CAISDAGYYGYTF. The CDR3 region has the DNA TGTGCCATCAGTGATGCAGGGTACTATGGCTACACCTTC.

J is TRBJ2-1 and V is TRBV7-9; possible D gene TRBD2, 5 bases. Germline V gene data show CDR1 as SEHNR and CDR2 as FQNEAQ (reference sequence). V gave up 0 bases and J gave up 4 bases, with 10 bases separating them. The CDR3 runs to 15 residues. The CDR3 DNA follows: TGTGCCAGCAGCTTAGCCCGTGGAGGTTACAATGAGCAGTTCTTC. Translating gives CASSLARGGYNEQFF.

This clone was seen a handful of times. The sample contains more than one DNA sequence encoding this CDR3. The chain combines TRBV28 with TRBJ2-3, with a possible D match to TRBD2 (6 bases). This CDR3 is 15 amino acids long. Trimming left V 5 bases short and J 0 bases short, with 12 bases between. CDR1 is MDHEN, CDR2 SYDVKM, per germline. CDR3 loop: CASSPPGLSTDTQYF. As DNA, the CDR3 is TGTGCCAGCAGTCCCCCGGGACTCAGCACAGATACGCAGTATTTT.

This rearrangement joins TRBV19 to TRBJ2-3; 15 bases fit TRBD2. Germline V gene lookup returns CDR1 LNHDA and CDR2 SQIVND (reference sequence). The CDR3 length is 16 residues. V shed 8 bases and J 5 bases; nucleotides not matched to a gene: 8. Here the CDR3 reads CASAWGLAGGGDTQYF. In DNA form, the CDR3 reads TGTGCCAGTGCCTGGGGACTAGCGGGAGGAGGAGATACGCAGTATTTT.

This clone was counted a single time. The J gene is TRBJ2-5, the V gene TRBV18; D may be TRBD2 (6 bases). With 2 bases removed from V and 5 bases from J, the gap between germline ends came to 9 bases. This CDR3 has 13 residues. Germline loops: CDR1 KGHSH, CDR2 LQKENI. CDR3: CASSPEGRETQYF. In DNA form, the CDR3 reads TGTGCCAGCTCACCAGAGGGGAGGGAGACCCAGTACTTC.

The chain employs TRBV4-1 and TRBJ2-2, with D possibly matching TRBD2 (5 bases). CDR1 and CDR2 from the germline V gene are MGHRA and YSYEKL. Trimming took 1 base from V and 4 from J, leaving 10 bases between them. The CDR3 is made up of 15 amino acids. CDR3 sequence reads: CASSQGERATGELFF. In DNA form, the CDR3 reads TGCGCCAGCAGCCAAGGGGAGCGAGCCACCGGGGAGCTGTTTTTT.

The V gene is TRBV25-1, the J gene TRBJ1-2; 7 bases are shared with TRBD1. The CDR3 totals 13 residues. Germline V gene data show CDR1 as MGHDK and CDR2 as SYGVNS. The ends lost 5 bases at V and 9 bases at J; junction bases unmatched: 9. CDR3 nucleotides: TGTGCCAGCAGTTCTGCCCAGGGGGAGCGCTACACCTTC. Amino acids: CASSSAQGERYTF.

The chain has TRBV29-1 and TRBJ2-1; 12 bases fit TRBD1. This CDR3 contains 15 residues. Germline lookup yields CDR1 SQVTM and CDR2 ANQGSEA. The junction had 4 bases not matched to a gene; V was cut back by 0 bases and J by 7 bases. The CDR3 protein is CSVEEWGQGANEQFF. DNA for the CDR3: TGCAGCGTTGAAGAATGGGGACAGGGGGCTAATGAGCAGTTCTTC.

This chain links TRBV21-1 with TRBJ2-1; TRBD2 is the table's D call, not checked against the DNA. TRBV21-1 is shown as a pseudogene. This CDR3 is built from 18 residues. CDR3 region: CASSKAPPPVLSYNEQFF. The CDR3 DNA sequence: TGTGCCAGCAGCAAAGCCCCCCCTCCGGTCCTATCCTACAATGAGCAGTTCTTC.

This chain connects TRBV7-9 to TRBJ2-1; D unresolved. Germline V gives CDR1 SEHNR, CDR2 FQNEAQ (reference sequence). Trimming shortened V by 5 bases and J by 0 bases, and 11 bases separated the two germline ends. The CDR3 is made up of 15 amino acids. CDR3 sequence: CASSPGESSYNEQFF. CDR3 nucleotides: TGTGCCAGCAGCCCCGGAGAGAGCTCCTACAATGAGCAGTTCTTC.